Below are 14 T cell receptor beta chains sequenced from a single sample in a study of regulatory T cells in long-lasting Graves disease. Libraries of TCR beta came from iRepertoire HTBI primers plus Arm-PCR of CDR3 regions. TCRdb reprocessed the multiplex PCR reads via MiXCR and lists one record per CDR3 protein. The sample lists about 540,000 distinct CDR3 sequences, less than 15% occurring once. Specified time point: newly diagnosed GD, antithyroid drugs for less than 3 months. TCR sequences were obtained from RNA taken from PBMCs. This sample was shared with a second study, whose subject was T cells in Graves' hyperthyroidism and ophthalmopathy.

The sequencing used peripheral blood mononuclear cells (PBMCs), collected at new diagnosis, from a patient treated with antithyroid drugs. The source is a man aged 25 to 45 with Graves disease.

The table lists this clonotype with many counts. V usage is TRBV5-1 and J usage is TRBJ2-1; 7 bases fit TRBD2. This CDR3 contains 11 residues. V was clipped by 4 bases and J by 12 bases; unmatched bases: 4. The germline gives CDR1 SGHRS, CDR2 YFSETQ. The CDR3 sequence is CASSRDYWQFF. Here the CDR3 DNA reads TGCGCCAGCAGCCGGGACTACTGGCAGTTCTTC.

The chain employs TRBV19 and TRBJ2-5; tentatively, D is TRBD2 (6 bases). Looked up from germline, CDR1 is LNHDA and CDR2 is SQIVND (reference sequence). The CDR3 loop spans 17 amino acids. V was pared by 3 bases and J by 3 bases, with 20 bases between. The CDR3 reads CASSISPSLAMKETQYF. The DNA for the CDR3 is TGTGCCAGTAGTATCTCCCCCTCTCTAGCGATGAAAGAGACCCAGTACTTC.

This clonotype was seen at least ten times. The rearrangement joins TRBV2 to TRBJ2-5; weak D call: TRBD2 (6 bases). Germline V gene sequence: CDR1 SNHLY, CDR2 FYNNEI. Deletions cut 11 bases from V and 5 bases from J, with 21 bases between. The CDR3 has 14 amino acids. For the CDR3, the DNA is TGTGCCGGAGGGGTAGGGACGCTGGGCGAGACCCAGTACTTC. It codes for CAGGVGTLGETQYF.

Notes on this clonotype: A much larger clone is a single base away; this may be a read error. This chain links TRBV10-3 with TRBJ2-5; D gene unclear. Germline V CDR1 and CDR2: ENHRY, SYGVKD. There are 13 residues in the CDR3. The CDR3 region is CAFSDGLEETQYF. The CDR3, as DNA: TGTGCCTTCAGTGACGGGCTAGAAGAGACCCAGTACTTC.

This clonotype was found many times. The chain employs TRBV6-5 and TRBJ2-7; D is unresolved. Trimming took off 0 bases at V and 2 bases at J, with 5 bases between the two ends. Germline V gene sequence: CDR1 MNHEY, CDR2 SVGAGI. CDR3 length equals 13 residues. The CDR3 region has the DNA TGTGCCAGCAGTTACTCGAAGACCTACGAGCAGTACTTC. It codes for CASSYSKTYEQYF.

This chain uses TRBV27 with TRBJ1-1; maybe TRBD1 (5 bases). Germline CDR1 MNHEY, CDR2 SMNVEV (reference sequence). The CDR3 is 13 amino acids. Trimming took 7 bases from V and 3 from J, leaving 12 bases between them. The CDR3 spells CASKAREDTEAFF. Here the CDR3 DNA reads TGTGCCAGCAAGGCCAGGGAGGACACTGAAGCTTTCTTT.

This clonotype was observed many times. The chain is built from TRBV12-3 or TRBV12-4 and TRBJ1-1, with no clear D. Trimming removed 6 bases at V and 7 bases at J, with 15 bases between. The CDR3 loop spans 13 amino acids. This chain's CDR3 is CASRSRGIDEAFF. The CDR3 coding sequence is TGTGCCAGCAGGTCCCGGGGTATCGATGAAGCTTTCTTT.

The chain combines TRBV24-1 with TRBJ2-7; 8 nucleotides line up with TRBD1. CDR1 and CDR2 (germline): KGHDR, SFDVKD. The CDR3 length is 15 residues. V trimming: 5 bases; J trimming: 2 bases; junction bases outside the gene matches: 7. The CDR3 coding sequence is TGTGCCACCAGTGGGGTGACAGGGGAGACCTACGAGCAGTACTTC. Its translation is CATSGVTGETYEQYF.

In its sample, this clonotype was seen a few times. V is TRBV18 and J is TRBJ1-1; D is uncertain. CDR3 length equals 13 residues. CDR1 and CDR2 from the germline V gene are KGHSH and LQKENI. Trimming cost V 3 bases and J 4 bases, with 9 bases left between them. CDR3 coding DNA: TGTGCCAGCTCACCGGCATTCGGCACTGAAGCTTTCTTT. Translating it yields CASSPAFGTEAFF.

The J gene is TRBJ2-1, the V gene TRBV29-1, with TRBD2 matching 7 bases. This CDR3 has 15 residues. Germline assignment: CDR1 SQVTM and CDR2 ANQGSEA. The junction had 4 bases not matched to a gene; V was cut back by 2 bases and J by 0 bases. CDR3 sequence: CSVETSASSYNEQFF. CDR3 coding DNA: TGCAGCGTTGAAACTAGCGCGAGCTCCTACAATGAGCAGTTCTTC.

In this sample, this clonotype turned up many times. The chain is built from TRBV10-3 and TRBJ2-1; 11 bases are shared with TRBD2. Trimming removed 6 bases from V and 8 bases from J; junction bases left unmatched: 9. Germline CDR1 and CDR2: ENHRY and SYGVKD. The CDR3 consists of 15 residues. The CDR3 protein is CAISELAGDRDEQFF. The CDR3 region has the DNA TGTGCCATCAGCGAACTAGCGGGAGATAGGGATGAGCAGTTCTTC.

This clonotype showed up just a few times. The chain has TRBV7-3 and TRBJ2-3, with 8 bases fitting TRBD2. Germline values: CDR1 SGHTA, CDR2 FQGTGA. The CDR3 is 15 amino acids. After removal of 4 bases from V and 4 bases from J, the junction contained 7 bases not matched to a gene. CDR3 bases: TGTGCCAGCAGCTCCGCCGGGGGGGGGGCAGATACGCAGTATTTT. This codes for CASSSAGGGADTQYF. Combining the CDR3 with reference TRBV7-3 and TRBJ2-3 gives the whole variable domain GAGVSQTPSNKVTEKGKYVELRCDPISGHTALYWYRQSLGQGPEFLIYFQGTGAADDSGLPNDRFFAVRPEGSVSTLKIQRTERGDSAVYLCASSSAGGGADTQYFGPGTRLTVL.

With regard to this clonotype: This sequence may be a read error, since a much larger clone differs from it by one base. The rearrangement uses TRBV20-1 and TRBJ2-1; 10 nucleotides agree with TRBD2. Germline CDR1 and CDR2: DFQATT and SNEGSKA (reference sequence). The CDR3 has 15 amino acids. This CDR3 is CSARFSGRAYDEQFF. The CDR3, as DNA: TGCAGTGCTAGGTTCAGCGGGAGGGCCTACGATGAGCAGTTCTTC.

This clonotype was counted a few times. CDR3 DNA: TGCAGTGCTAGGGACACTAGCGGGAGGATTTTAGGGGTACCAGAGACCCAGTACTTC. The encoded protein is CSARDTSGRILGVPETQYF. The V call is TRBV20-1, the J call TRBJ2-5, with 12 bases fitting TRBD2. Germline CDR1 DFQATT, CDR2 SNEGSKA (reference sequence). The V segment lost 3 bases and the J segment 4 bases; nucleotides outside the gene matches: 18. This CDR3 has 19 amino acids.